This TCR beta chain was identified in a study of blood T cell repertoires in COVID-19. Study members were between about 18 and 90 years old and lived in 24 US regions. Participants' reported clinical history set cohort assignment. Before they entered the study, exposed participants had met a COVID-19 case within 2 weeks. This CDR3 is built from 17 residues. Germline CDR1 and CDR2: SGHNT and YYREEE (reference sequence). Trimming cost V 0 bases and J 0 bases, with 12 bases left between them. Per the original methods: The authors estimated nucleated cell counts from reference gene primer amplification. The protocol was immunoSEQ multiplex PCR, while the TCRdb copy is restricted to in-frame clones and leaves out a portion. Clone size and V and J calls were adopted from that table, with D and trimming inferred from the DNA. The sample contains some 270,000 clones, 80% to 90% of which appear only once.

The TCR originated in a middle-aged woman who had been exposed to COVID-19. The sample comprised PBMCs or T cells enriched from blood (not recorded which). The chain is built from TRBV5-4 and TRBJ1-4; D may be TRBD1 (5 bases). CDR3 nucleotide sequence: TGTGCCAGCAGCTTGGGTCTATGGGGCCCAACTAATGAAAAACTGTTTTTT. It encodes CASSLGLWGPTNEKLFF.